Below are 15 T cell receptor beta chains sequenced from a single sample in a study of blood T cells in healthy people across ages. It was with a sample-barcoded 5' primer and a J-beta primer mix that a second PCR of roughly 7 to 12 cycles was run. A single record per CDR3 protein comes from TCRdb applying MiXCR to the 5' RACE reads. The sample consists of approximately 320,000 distinct CDR3 sequences, roughly a quarter of them appearing once. Sequences were obtained from blood. These receptors were collected from a woman aged 70-85 years in good health.

In this sample, this clonotype turned up many times. The chain couples TRBV20-1 to TRBJ2-1; the D is unclear. The germline gives CDR1 DFQATT, CDR2 SNEGSKA (reference sequence). Trimming shortened V by 3 bases and J by 8 bases, and 8 bases separated the two germline ends. This CDR3 is built from 11 residues. This CDR3 is CSASTDDEQFF. CDR3 DNA: TGCAGTGCTAGCACGGACGATGAGCAGTTCTTC.

Ten or more counts support this clonotype. V and J are TRBV19 and TRBJ2-5; D is possibly TRBD1 (5 bases). The CDR3 spans 13 residues. Per germline, CDR1 LNHDA and CDR2 SQIVND (reference sequence). V lost 4 bases and J lost 2, with 8 bases in between. CDR3 sequence (DNA): TGTGCCAGTAGTACAGGGCTTCAAGAGACCCAGTACTTC. Its translation: CASSTGLQETQYF.

A word on this clonotype: Germline is not matched at one junction end, which may reflect a read error. This chain connects TRBV29-1 to TRBJ1-4; weak D call: TRBD1 (5 bases). The CDR3 length is 11 residues. Germline V lookup: CDR1 SQVTM, CDR2 ANQGSEA. The CDR3 DNA follows: TGCAGCGTCCGGACGGGGGAAAAACTGTATTTT. It specifies CSVRTGEKLYF.

This clonotype was found a few times. The gene calls are TRBV2 and TRBJ2-7; a weak D match, TRBD1 (7 bases). V lost 6 bases to trimming and J lost 6 bases, with 21 bases between them. The length of the CDR3 is 15 residues. Germline-derived CDR1 and CDR2 are SNHLY and FYNNEI. CDR3 loop: CASSGTRPGGGEQYF. The CDR3 DNA sequence: TGTGCCAGCAGCGGTACCCGCCCAGGGGGAGGCGAGCAGTACTTC.

This clonotype occurred many times. The CDR3 reads CASMVSAGAPQHF. CDR3 DNA sequence: TGTGCCAGCATGGTATCGGCCGGGGCGCCCCAGCATTTT. The rearrangement joins TRBV6-2 or TRBV6-3 to TRBJ1-5; tentative D call: TRBD1 (5 bases). Trimming took 7 bases from V and 9 from J, leaving 16 bases between them. The CDR3 spans 13 residues. CDR1 is MNHEY and CDR2 is SVGEGT in the germline V gene.

V gene TRBV12-3 or TRBV12-4 combines with J gene TRBJ1-5; the D is unclear. The CDR3 has 14 amino acids. The V gene lost 6 bases and the J gene lost 0 bases, with 9 bases spanning the gap. CDR3 sequence (DNA): TGTGCCAGCAGCCCTACTTATAGCAATCAGCCCCAGCATTTT. Translating it yields CASSPTYSNQPQHF.

The chain carries TRBV12-3 or TRBV12-4 and TRBJ2-4; no clear D. Trimming took off 3 bases at V and 7 bases at J, with 16 bases between the two ends. The CDR3 has 15 amino acids. CDR3 in amino acids: CASSFGDVSANIQYF. The CDR3 nucleotides read TGTGCCAGCAGTTTTGGAGACGTCTCTGCGAACATTCAGTACTTC.

This clonotype came up a few times. The DNA for the CDR3 is TGTGCCAGCAGTTTGGGGGGGAATAATGAAAAACTGTTTTTT. It codes for CASSLGGNNEKLFF. The chain joins TRBV28 to TRBJ1-4; weak D call: TRBD1 (5 bases). Deletions cut 3 bases from V and 4 bases from J, with 9 bases between. The germline V gene has CDR1 MDHEN and CDR2 SYDVKM. The CDR3 loop spans 14 amino acids.

V is TRBV5-1 and J is TRBJ1-1; D is possibly TRBD1 (5 bases). This CDR3 spans 15 amino acids. Trimming pared 5 bases from V and 7 bases from J, leaving 21 bases between. The germline V gene has CDR1 SGHRS and CDR2 YFSETQ. DNA for the CDR3: TGCGCCAGCAGAAGTCACTCCGCGGGGCGCGATGAAGCTTTCTTT. Residues: CASRSHSAGRDEAFF.

The chain couples TRBV29-1 to TRBJ2-5; D might be TRBD2 (7 bases). The last part of the DNA fits TRBJ2-1 better; the J call may be wrong. Germline assignment: CDR1 SQVTM and CDR2 ANQGSEA. CDR3 size: 12 residues. The CDR3 bases are TGCAGCGGGGGGGGCCTGAACAATGAGCAGTTCTTC. Its protein product is CSGGGLNNEQFF.

This clonotype has more than one count but fewer than ten. The chain links TRBV7-2 to TRBJ1-2; perhaps TRBD1 as D (6 bases). Trimming stripped 4 bases from V and 5 bases from J, with 14 bases between. There are 14 residues in the CDR3. CDR1 is SGHTA and CDR2 is FQGNSA in the germline V gene. The CDR3 sequence: CASSSRGAGYGYTF. Written as DNA, the CDR3 is TGTGCCAGCAGCTCCAGGGGAGCGGGGTATGGCTACACCTTC.

The genes are TRBV9 and TRBJ2-6; tentatively, D is TRBD1 or TRBD2 (5 bases each). V was clipped by 2 bases and J by 2 bases, with 5 bases between them. The germline gives CDR1 SGDLS, CDR2 YYNGEE. The CDR3 runs 14 residues. The CDR3 DNA reads TGTGCCAGCAGCGTGGGGGCTGGGGCCAACGTCCTGACTTTC. Its translation: CASSVGAGANVLTF.

CDR3 bases: TGCAGCGTTGCTACAGGGGGCCAAGAGACCCAGTACTTC. It is translated as CSVATGGQETQYF. The V call is TRBV29-1, the J call TRBJ2-1, with TRBD1 matching 8 bases. Gene TRBJ2-5 matches the end of the DNA better, so the J call may be wrong. The CDR3 contains 13 residues. Germline V CDR1 and CDR2: SQVTM, ANQGSEA.

A remark on this clonotype: One end of the junction fails to match germline, which may point to a read error. The chain recombines TRBV24-1 with TRBJ2-3, with 7 positions matching TRBD2. Germline CDR1 KGHDR, CDR2 SFDVKD. The CDR3 loop spans 11 amino acids. The CDR3 coding sequence is TGTGCCACCAGCGATCGTGGGGACTACAGGTTT. It translates to CATSDRGDYRF.

The chain carries TRBV12-3 or TRBV12-4 and TRBJ1-1; D might be TRBD1 (6 bases). V shed 8 bases and J shed 5 bases, with 15 bases lying between them. The CDR3 totals 13 residues. The CDR3 DNA is TGTGCCAGCGCTCGTGAGGGGGGGACTGAAGCTTTCTTT. Amino acid sequence: CASAREGGTEAFF.